This T cell receptor (beta chain) is from a study of T cells in Graves' hyperthyroidism and ophthalmopathy (dated by TCRdb to between 2018 and 2020). Regarding the research as a whole: Peripheral blood was collected at initial diagnosis, before any treatment. To identify TCR V-J signatures that set the groups apart, the researchers used a discovery cohort of 100 patients, made up of around 40 with Graves' ophthalmopathy and some 56 with stable Graves' hyperthyroidism. Whether ophthalmopathy could be predicted prospectively was tested in an independent validation cohort made up of approximately 19 hyperthyroidism patients plus 17 patients who later progressed to ophthalmopathy. The roughly 91 discovery patients were randomly divided into training and test sets at a 7:3 ratio. In addition, the study compared T-cell repertoires in thyroid tissue and in blood from roughly six Graves' hyperthyroidism patients. Once sampling was done, hyperthyroidism patients were given methimazole at a starting dose of 30 mg daily, whereas ophthalmopathy patients were given high-dose intravenous methylprednisolone. TCR Vbeta CDR3 sequencing of roughly 140 peripheral blood samples (around 45 ophthalmopathy, around 80 hyperthyroidism and around 17 progressor patients) is reported in the paper. General findings and caveats noted by the study authors: In validation, progression to ophthalmopathy was predicted by the model with almost 71% sensitivity and approximately 78% specificity, a median of 6.5 months before onset. No statistical method was used to set the sample size in advance, and investigators knew the group allocation. Blood samples also contained most of the expanded thyroid clonotypes (frequency above 0.001), which suggests that blood repertoires may reflect thyroid immune responses. Ophthalmopathy was separated from stable hyperthyroidism by a 13 V-J signature model, with around 90% sensitivity and roughly 84% specificity obtained in cross-validation and 80%/75% obtained in testing.

The germline V gene (reference sequence) gives CDR1 as LNHDA and CDR2 as SQIVND. From the cysteine through the phenylalanine, the CDR3 covers 12 amino acids. This entry keeps only the CDR3 DNA: 36 bases, framed from base 1. V lost 3 bases and J lost 5 bases; the stretch between them is 5 bases long. The TCR beta CDR3 regions were amplified from the RNA transcripts. The TCR CDR3 was subjected to a first round of RT-PCR using the HTBI primer set and the Qiagen OneStep RT-PCR kit. A second multiplex PCR round built the libraries, followed by size selection and purification. Libraries were sequenced paired-end with 100 bp reads on an Illumina HiSeq2000. The paper's processing steps were these. SOAPnuke was used to process the raw data, removing reads that contained adapters or uncalled bases, had a mean Phred below 15, or lacked an exact match to the constant primer or identifier. High-quality paired reads were merged with COPE v1.2.5, and unique nucleotide sequences were defined as clonotypes. Clonotypes were aligned to IMGT TRBV, TRBD and TRBJ reference segments using MiTCR v1.1. The analysis included only V-J combinations with a frequency above 0.0001, which together covered 99% to 99.2% of the repertoires. The TCS score was defined as F50 (clonal expansion) divided by E x V (chaos), with BLOSUM62-based TCRdist calculated between CDR3 peptides within each V-J. Welch's t-statistics and random forest reduced roughly 540 V-J features to around 14, which were used in a naive Bayes classifier (R e1071). In-frame beta chains were kept once TCRdb had trimmed the public reads at Q25 with fastp and called clones with MiXCR. Rows with a matching CDR3 protein are joined into one entry that keeps the most common DNA and genes. These V and J calls derive from TCRdb rather than the authors' analysis. The sample has about 300,000 distinct CDR3 sequences on record, less than 30% of them singletons. The ten largest clonotypes hold about a quarter of the sample.

The hyperthyroidism patients were between 18 and 65 years old and newly diagnosed, with a disease duration of less than 2 months. Patients with uncontrolled infections, other autoimmune diseases, pregnancy or lactation were excluded. Clinical symptoms, serum thyroxine and TRAb, thyroid ultrasound, and orbital computed tomography formed the basis for the diagnoses. For progressor patients, blood was drawn at the first diagnosis of hyperthyroidism, before any ophthalmopathy symptoms had appeared. PBMCs were separated from roughly 9.6 ml of fresh peripheral blood using Ficoll-Paque density gradient centrifugation. Progressor patients were first diagnosed with Graves' hyperthyroidism and then developed ophthalmopathy during follow-up. Trizol reagent was used to extract total RNA, and RNA quality was then checked on an Agilent 2100 Bioanalyzer. This clonotype was observed many times. Its recognized antigen is unknown. Base qualities are missing; no much larger clone stands one base away.

The receptor comes from a man aged 40-49 years with Graves' hyperthyroidism that later progressed to Graves' ophthalmopathy. The sequencing sample was made of blood. The rearranged chain carries TRBV19 and TRBJ1-5, with the D gene uncertain. The CDR3 protein is CASSIGDQPQHF. In nucleotides, the sequence is TGTGCCAGTAGTATCGGCGATCAGCCCCAGCATTTT.